This passage covers 17 T cell receptor beta chains from one sample sequenced in a study of OX40 agonist ivuxolimab in advanced cancers. Assay used: immunoSEQ multiplex PCR; TCRdb lists only in-frame clones, some missing. The sample carries about 45,000 clones, 75% to 85% recorded once. The sample in question was CD4+ or CD8+ T cells sorted from blood, obtained in a trial of the OX40 agonist ivuxolimab. Receptor source: an adult with an advanced solid tumor such as melanoma, head and neck, liver or kidney cancer.

V gene TRBV7-2 combines with J gene TRBJ2-1, with 8 bases aligning to TRBD1. With V trimmed by 6 bases and J by 4 bases, 8 bases remained unmatched. The CDR3 sequence is 15 residues long. CDR1 is SGHTA and CDR2 is FQGNSA in the germline V gene. DNA of the CDR3: TGTGCCAGCAGTCTCGACAGGGGTCCGTACAATGAGCAGTTCTTC. Translation: CASSLDRGPYNEQFF. Full variable domain (remainder filled in from reference TRBV7-2 and TRBJ2-1): GAGVSQSPSNKVTEKGKDVELRCDPISGHTALYWYRQSLGQGLEFLIYFQGNSAPDKSGLPSDRFSAERTGGSVSTLTIQRTQQEDSAVYLCASSLDRGPYNEQFFGPGTRLTVL.

In regard to this clone: Other DNA sequences within the sample encode an identical CDR3. The rearrangement joins TRBV30 to TRBJ1-2; 8 nucleotides line up with TRBD1. CDR1 GTSNPN and CDR2 SVGIG come from the germline V gene (reference sequence). The CDR3 runs 12 residues. Losses at the gene ends were 3 bases for V and 7 bases for J; bases not matched to a gene: 4. CDR3 nucleotide sequence: TGTGCCTGGAGACCACAGGGGGGTGGCTACACCTTC. Encoded protein: CAWRPQGGGYTF.

A single count supports this clone. The chain joins TRBV6-1 to TRBJ2-1; 12 bases are a match to TRBD2. The CDR3 totals 15 residues. Trimming removed 6 bases from V and 15 bases from J; junction bases left unmatched: 15. The germline V gene has CDR1 MNHNS and CDR2 SASEGT. CDR3 bases: TGTGCCAGCAGGGCTAGCGGGAGGGGAGAGAGGGCAGGGTTCTTC. Translation: CASRASGRGERAGFF.

This clone was seen more than once but under ten times. The rearrangement links TRBV5-1 to TRBJ2-1, with a weak D call TRBD2 (6 bases). V lost 0 bases to trimming and J lost 4 bases, with 17 bases between them. Per the germline V gene, CDR1 is SGHRS and CDR2 is YFSETQ. This CDR3 region has 17 residues. Here the CDR3 DNA reads TGCGCCAGCAGCTTGGCCGCGGGCGGGATTCGTTACAATGAGCAGTTCTTC. Its protein is CASSLAAGGIRYNEQFF.

The chain couples TRBV15 to TRBJ2-5, with 7 bases aligning to TRBD2. The J call is uncertain, as TRBJ2-7 better fits the DNA end. The CDR3 loop spans 15 amino acids. Germline loops: CDR1 LNHNV, CDR2 YYDKDF (reference sequence). CDR3 DNA sequence: TGTGCCACCAGCAGAGAGCTAGCGGAAACCTACGAGCAGTACTTC. Translation: CATSRELAETYEQYF.

The chain joins TRBV28 to TRBJ1-1; TRBD1 is a possible D gene (6 bases). The V end was cut by 6 bases, the J end by 0 bases, with 8 bases between. Germline V CDR1 and CDR2: MDHEN, SYDVKM. This CDR3 contains 13 residues. CDR3 nucleotides: TGTGCCAGCAGAAACAGGGTGAACACTGAAGCTTTCTTT. This gives the protein CASRNRVNTEAFF.

The CDR3, as DNA: TGTGCCAGCAGTTGGACTAGCGGAGACACCGGGGAGCTGTTTTTT. Amino acid sequence: CASSWTSGDTGELFF. V is TRBV7-2 and J is TRBJ2-2; 10 nucleotides match TRBD2. Germline CDR1 reads SGHTA; CDR2 reads FQGNSA. This CDR3 spans 15 amino acids. Trimming at V came to 6 bases and at J to 3 bases, leaving 4 bases not matched to a gene.

The J gene is TRBJ2-2, the V gene TRBV5-8; 11 positions agree with TRBD2. Losses at the gene ends were 5 bases for V and 2 bases for J; bases not matched to a gene: 5. The CDR3 is 16 amino acids. Germline V gene sequence: CDR1 SGHTS, CDR2 YDEGEE. CDR3 residues: CASRPRLAGNTGELFF. The DNA for the CDR3 is TGTGCCAGCAGACCTCGACTAGCGGGAAACACCGGGGAGCTGTTTTTT.

This clone was detected once. The rearrangement links TRBV7-8 to TRBJ1-5; 8 nucleotides line up with TRBD1. The CDR3 length is 16 residues. Germline CDR1 and CDR2: SGHVS and FQNEAQ. Trimming took 5 bases from V and 5 from J; bases not matched to a gene: 11. For the CDR3, the DNA is TGTGCCAGCAGCCGATTTACAGGGGGTTTGGATCAGCCCCAGCATTTT. Protein product: CASSRFTGGLDQPQHF. Using reference TRBV7-8 and TRBJ1-5 for the parts outside the CDR3, the full variable domain is GAGVSQSPRYKVAKRGQDVALRCDPISGHVSLFWYQQALGQGPEFLTYFQNEAQLDKSGLPSDRFFAERPEGSVSTLKIQRTQQEDSAVYLCASSRFTGGLDQPQHFGDGTRLSIL.

V gene TRBV29-1 combines with J gene TRBJ1-1; D unresolved. V lost 7 bases and J 5 bases, leaving 20 bases between the germline ends. Germline V gene data show CDR1 as SQVTM and CDR2 as ANQGSEA. The CDR3 consists of 14 residues. CDR3 loop: CSGMRGHGGTEAFF. Written as DNA, the CDR3 is TGCAGCGGAATGCGAGGGCACGGAGGGACTGAAGCTTTCTTT. The entire variable domain, with the rest obtained from reference TRBV29-1 and TRBJ1-1, is as follows: SAVISQKPSRDICQRGTSLTIQCQVDSQVTMMFWYRQQPGQSLTLIATANQGSEATYESGFVIDKFPISRPNLTFSTLTVSNMSPEDSSIYLCSGMRGHGGTEAFFGQGTRLTVV.

The rearrangement links TRBV7-9 to TRBJ2-7; no clear D gene. This CDR3 region has 15 residues. Germline values: CDR1 SEHNR, CDR2 FQNEAQ (reference sequence). The V gene lost 5 bases and the J gene lost 0 bases, with 14 bases spanning the gap. Written as DNA, the CDR3 is TGTGCCAGCAGCCCCCGGACCAGCACCTCCTACGAGCAGTACTTC. Its translation is CASSPRTSTSYEQYF.

V is TRBV6-6 and J is TRBJ1-3; D not resolved. CDR1 is MNHNY and CDR2 is SVGAGI in the germline V gene (reference sequence). This CDR3 is 13 amino acids long. Trimming stripped 8 bases from V and 4 bases from J, with 12 bases between. In nucleotides, the CDR3 is TGTGCCAGCGGCCCGTCGGAGGGAAACACCATATATTTT. It is translated as CASGPSEGNTIYF.

This chain connects TRBV29-1 to TRBJ1-1; TRBD1 is a possible D gene (6 bases). V shed 4 bases and J shed 3 bases, with 15 bases lying between them. CDR3 length: 14 amino acids. Germline lookup yields CDR1 SQVTM and CDR2 ANQGSEA. CDR3 region: CSVGRGWSDTEAFF. The CDR3 region has the DNA TGCAGCGTTGGCAGGGGTTGGAGCGACACTGAAGCTTTCTTT.

The rearrangement links TRBV19 to TRBJ2-7; possible D gene TRBD1, 6 bases. The CDR3 is 16 amino acids. Germline V lookup: CDR1 LNHDA, CDR2 SQIVND (reference sequence). V was shortened by 2 bases and J by 0 bases, with 14 bases between the two germline ends. CDR3 bases: TGTGCCAGTAGTATATACTGGGGGCCGGACTCCTACGAGCAGTACTTC. It specifies CASSIYWGPDSYEQYF.

J is TRBJ1-3 and V is TRBV7-8; D gene uncertain. V gave up 2 bases and J gave up 4 bases, with 3 bases separating them. The CDR3 runs 12 residues. The germline V gene encodes CDR1 SGHVS and CDR2 FQNEAQ. The CDR3 loop is CASSLQGNTIYF. CDR3 coding DNA: TGTGCCAGCAGCTTACAAGGAAACACCATATATTTT.

This clone has just a few counts. CDR3 loop: CASRGSGQGNTDTQYF. The CDR3 DNA reads TGTGCCAGCAGGGGGAGCGGGCAGGGAAACACAGATACGCAGTATTTT. The V and J genes are TRBV13 and TRBJ2-3, with a possible D match to TRBD2 (6 bases). CDR3 length equals 16 residues. Trimming cost V 6 bases and J 2 bases, with 18 bases left between them. Per the germline V gene, CDR1 is PRHDT and CDR2 is FYEKMQ (reference sequence). The variable domain in full, with the rest retrieved from reference TRBV13 and TRBJ2-3, is AAGVIQSPRHLIKEKRETATLKCYPIPRHDTVYWYQQGPGQDPQFLISFYEKMQSDKGSIPDRFSAQQFSDYHSELNMSSLELGDSALYFCASRGSGQGNTDTQYFGPGTRLTVL.

This clone has only one observation. This chain connects TRBV7-2 to TRBJ1-6; D call uncertain. Germline V gives CDR1 SGHTA, CDR2 FQGNSA. The CDR3 consists of 13 residues. Trimming shortened V by 4 bases and J by 11 bases, and 12 bases separated the two germline ends. The CDR3 here is CASSSNPTTPLHF. The CDR3 coding sequence is TGTGCCAGCAGCTCGAACCCGACTACACCCCTCCACTTT.